These 20 T cell receptor beta chains originate from one sample sequenced in a study of T cell clonotyping in hematopoietic cell transplantation. Libraries were prepared by immunoSEQ multiplex PCR; TCRdb keeps only in-frame clonotypes and omits some of them. The table lists around 27,000 clones, under 85% of them singletons, with approximately 5.9% in the top ten. Documented time point: recipient sample about 28 days before transplant, after cytoreduction. Sequenced here: peripheral blood mononuclear cells, sampled before stem cell transplant. The origin of the receptors is a man aged 50-59 years with myelodysplastic syndrome. Some clones in this sample may be carry-over from other donors' samples.

This chain links TRBV28 with TRBJ2-7; no firm D call. CDR1 is MDHEN, CDR2 SYDVKM, per germline. The V end was cut by 7 bases, the J end by 5 bases, with 15 bases between. This CDR3 is built from 13 residues. The CDR3 coding sequence is TGTGCCAGCAAAGGTCTAGGTTTCCACGAGCAGTACTTC. Amino acid sequence: CASKGLGFHEQYF.

The J gene is TRBJ1-6, the V gene TRBV11-3; D unclear. V dropped 1 base and J dropped 5 bases, with 6 bases sitting between them. CDR3 length equals 14 residues. Looked up from germline, CDR1 is SGHNT and CDR2 is YENEEA. CDR3 sequence (DNA): TGTGCCAGCAGCTTAGGAGGGAATAATTCACCCCTCCACTTT. As protein: CASSLGGNNSPLHF.

Concerning this clone itself: A read error may produce the germline difference seen at one junction end. The J gene is TRBJ2-3, the V gene TRBV6-1; 11 bases map to TRBD1. CDR1 and CDR2 from the germline V gene are MNHNS and SASEGT. There are 15 residues in the CDR3. The CDR3 loop reads CASSEALDRGHTYDF. The CDR3 bases are TGTGCCAGCAGTGAAGCCCTGGACAGGGGGCACACCTACGATTTT.

This clone was seen only once. The chain employs TRBV6-1 and TRBJ1-5, with D perhaps TRBD1 (5 bases). The germline CDR1 and CDR2 sequences are MNHNS and SASEGT. The CDR3 extends over 15 amino acids. Trimming removed 6 bases at V and 2 bases at J, with 14 bases between. DNA of the CDR3: TGTGCCAGCAGGCCATCTCCGGGGGGCAATCAGCCCCAGCATTTT. It translates to CASRPSPGGNQPQHF.

The rearrangement links TRBV2 to TRBJ2-3, with D unresolved. Germline lookup yields CDR1 SNHLY and CDR2 FYNNEI. The CDR3 runs to 14 residues. V lost 7 bases and J 2 bases, leaving 13 bases between the germline ends. CDR3 sequence reads: CASMRHTFTDTQYF. CDR3 nucleotides: TGTGCCAGCATGCGCCACACGTTCACAGATACGCAGTATTTT.

The chain recombines TRBV27 with TRBJ2-7; TRBD2 aligns across 7 bases. Trimming at V came to 2 bases and at J to 4 bases, leaving 5 bases not matched to a gene. The CDR3 totals 14 residues. CDR1 and CDR2 from the germline V gene are MNHEY and SMNVEV (reference sequence). As DNA, the CDR3 is TGTGCCAGCAGTTTAGAGGGAGGGCGGTACGAGCAGTACTTC. It yields the protein CASSLEGGRYEQYF.

The chain uses TRBV9 and TRBJ2-2; no reliable D call. The ends were cut back, 0 bases at V and 9 bases at J, with 9 bases in the middle. CDR1 is SGDLS and CDR2 is YYNGEE in the germline V gene. The CDR3 contains 13 residues. CDR3 nucleotide sequence: TGTGCCAGCAGCGTAGTATTCGATAGGGAGCTGTTTTTT. Protein: CASSVVFDRELFF.

V gene TRBV20-1 combines with J gene TRBJ2-1, with D uncertain. Germline V lookup: CDR1 DFQATT, CDR2 SNEGSKA (reference sequence). Deletions cut 1 base from V and 7 bases from J, with 5 bases between. The CDR3 length is 11 residues. For the CDR3, the DNA is TGCAGTGCTAGAGCCAGGAATGAGCAGTTCTTC. It yields the protein CSARARNEQFF.

This chain connects TRBV10-3 to TRBJ1-5, with 9 bases lining up with TRBD1. The CDR3 extends over 14 amino acids. The V segment lost 5 bases and the J segment 5 bases; nucleotides outside the gene matches: 4. Germline V CDR1 and CDR2: ENHRY, SYGVKD. CDR3 DNA sequence: TGTGCCATCAGTCATAGGACAGGGGATCAGCCCCAGCATTTT. Amino acids: CAISHRTGDQPQHF.

The chain links TRBV27 to TRBJ2-5, with TRBD2 matching 7 bases. The J call is in doubt because the DNA end fits TRBJ2-7 better. This CDR3 contains 15 residues. Germline CDR1 reads MNHEY; CDR2 reads SMNVEV (reference sequence). This CDR3 is CASSLSGRARREQYF. CDR3 coding DNA: TGTGCCAGCAGTTTAAGTGGGAGGGCCCGTCGCGAGCAGTACTTC.

The chain is built from TRBV29-1 and TRBJ1-2, with unresolved D. Trimming shortened V by 6 bases and J by 2 bases, and 7 bases separated the two germline ends. The CDR3 covers 11 residues. The V gene's germline CDR1 is SQVTM and CDR2 ANQGSEA. This CDR3 is CSVQENYGYTF. For the CDR3, the DNA is TGCAGCGTCCAGGAGAACTATGGCTACACCTTC.

DNA for the CDR3: TGTGCCAGCAGTGCGTACGCGGGGGCGACTGAAGCTTTCTTT. Amino acid sequence: CASSAYAGATEAFF. This chain links TRBV27 with TRBJ1-1; D is perhaps TRBD1 (6 bases). The CDR3 totals 14 residues. Germline V gene lookup returns CDR1 MNHEY and CDR2 SMNVEV (reference sequence). V lost 5 bases, J lost 5 bases, and 15 bases lay in between.

This clone was observed a few times. The CDR3 reads CASSPGHPNSPLHF. DNA of the CDR3: TGTGCCAGCAGCCCAGGGCACCCGAATTCACCCCTCCACTTT. The J gene is TRBJ1-6, the V gene TRBV9, with D perhaps matching TRBD1 (5 bases). Germline-derived CDR1 and CDR2 are SGDLS and YYNGEE. V was pared by 4 bases and J by 7 bases, with 12 bases between. This CDR3 has 14 amino acids.

This clone came up a few times. This chain joins TRBV6-6 and TRBJ2-5; 7 nucleotides align to TRBD1. CDR1 MNHNY and CDR2 SVGAGI come from the germline V gene (reference sequence). V gave up 4 bases and J gave up 4 bases; unmatched junction bases: 3. The CDR3 loop spans 13 amino acids. CDR3 nucleotide sequence: TGTGCCAGCAGTTCCCACAGGGGAGAGACCCAGTACTTC. It specifies CASSSHRGETQYF.

This CDR3 reads CAKSGTTMYNEQFF. In nucleotides, the CDR3 is TGTGCCAAAAGCGGGACTACCATGTACAATGAGCAGTTCTTC. V gene TRBV19 combines with J gene TRBJ2-1, with 7 nucleotides matching TRBD2. V lost 10 bases and J lost 4; bases outside the gene matches: 10. The CDR3 sequence is 14 residues long. From germline, CDR1 is LNHDA and CDR2 SQIVND (reference sequence).

This rearrangement joins TRBV6-5 to TRBJ2-2, with 11 positions matching TRBD2. The CDR3 is 16 residues long. Unmatched junction bases numbered 3, after V lost 4 bases and J lost 2 bases. Per germline, CDR1 MNHEY and CDR2 SVGAGI. The CDR3 bases are TGTGCCAGCAGTTCCCGACTAGCGGGAAACACCGGGGAGCTGTTTTTT. Translation: CASSSRLAGNTGELFF.

The chain recombines TRBV2 with TRBJ1-5, with a tentative D call TRBD1 (6 bases). Per the germline V gene, CDR1 is SNHLY and CDR2 is FYNNEI. The ends were cut back, 6 bases at V and 2 bases at J, with 14 bases in the middle. The CDR3 is 15 residues long. CDR3 in DNA: TGTGCCAGCAGGTTGGGGGGCCCGGGCAATCAGCCCCAGCATTTT. The encoded protein is CASRLGGPGNQPQHF. Based on the CDR3 plus reference TRBV2 and TRBJ1-5, the full variable domain is EPEVTQTPSHQVTQMGQEVILRCVPISNHLYFYWYRQILGQKVEFLVSFYNNEISEKSEIFDDQFSVERPDGSNFTLKIRSTKLEDSAMYFCASRLGGPGNQPQHFGDGTRLSIL.

This clone was counted a few times. The rearrangement links TRBV11-2 to TRBJ2-6, with D tentatively TRBD1 (5 bases). V lost 2 bases and J lost 2, with 7 bases in between. Germline V lookup: CDR1 SGHAT, CDR2 FQNNGV. The CDR3 is 15 residues long. The CDR3 DNA reads TGTGCCAGCAGCTTACAGGGTGCTGGGGCCAACGTCCTGACTTTC. Translating it yields CASSLQGAGANVLTF.

The chain employs TRBV4-1 and TRBJ2-3; TRBD2 matches at 9 bases. Germline loops: CDR1 MGHRA, CDR2 YSYEKL. The CDR3 is 18 amino acids. The ends lost 4 bases at V and 5 bases at J; junction bases unmatched: 16. The DNA for the CDR3 is TGCGCCAGCAGCCCAGGGTATGGTCAGCGGGAGGTCGGAGATACGCAGTATTTT. Its protein is CASSPGYGQREVGDTQYF.

The chain carries TRBV27 and TRBJ2-7, with D possibly matching TRBD1 (5 bases). V gave up 4 bases and J gave up 2 bases, with 18 bases separating them. CDR1 and CDR2 from the germline V gene are MNHEY and SMNVEV (reference sequence). The CDR3 is 16 amino acids. The CDR3 DNA sequence: TGTGCCAGCAGTTCTGTAGGCCCGACAGTTACCTACGAGCAGTACTTC. Amino acid sequence: CASSSVGPTVTYEQYF.